The 18 T cell receptor beta chains listed next were all sequenced from one sample in a study of cytomegalovirus exposure and HLA in healthy donors. PCR employed 60 Vbeta and 13 Jbeta primers. Here immunoSEQ multiplex PCR was the method, and the copy in TCRdb shows in-frame clones only, minus some. The sample has around 140,000 clones; roughly 80% are singletons. Sample: PBMCs. The receptors were gathered from a man between 35 and 55 years old in good health and CMV-seronegative.

The V gene is TRBV27, the J gene TRBJ2-7; possibly TRBD1 for D (6 bases). Deletions cut 5 bases from V and 4 bases from J, with 15 bases between. CDR1 is MNHEY and CDR2 is SMNVEV in the germline V gene (reference sequence). The CDR3 extends over 14 amino acids. The CDR3 reads CASSNGRGPYEQYF. In nucleotides, the CDR3 is TGTGCCAGCAGTAATGGCAGGGGCCCGTACGAGCAGTACTTC.

The chain combines TRBV29-1 with TRBJ2-7; D might be TRBD2 (5 bases). The CDR3 loop spans 12 amino acids. Germline V gene lookup returns CDR1 SQVTM and CDR2 ANQGSEA. Trimming took off 8 bases at V and 0 bases at J, with 11 bases between the two ends. This CDR3 reads CSIREISYEQYF. The CDR3 DNA is TGCAGCATAAGGGAGATCTCCTACGAGCAGTACTTC.

This sequence joins TRBV13 and TRBJ2-7; 8 bases match TRBD2. With 6 bases clipped from V and 4 bases from J, the junction kept 5 bases outside the gene matches. This CDR3 has 13 amino acids. Germline V gene sequence: CDR1 PRHDT, CDR2 FYEKMQ (reference sequence). The CDR3 protein is CASSPGLVYEQYF. The DNA of the CDR3 is TGTGCCAGCAGTCCGGGACTAGTTTACGAGCAGTACTTC.

In nucleotides, the CDR3 is TGTGCCAGCAGCGCGAGGACAACTAACTATGGCTACACCTTC. Its protein is CASSARTTNYGYTF. The chain is built from TRBV9 and TRBJ1-2, with D possibly being TRBD1 (5 bases). The ends were cut back, 3 bases at V and 0 bases at J, with 9 bases in the middle. The germline V gene has CDR1 SGDLS and CDR2 YYNGEE. The CDR3 consists of 14 residues. Variable domain in full (rest from reference TRBV9 and TRBJ1-2): DSGVTQTPKHLITATGQRVTLRCSPRSGDLSVYWYQQSLDQGLQFLIQYYNGEERAKGNILERFSAQQFPDLHSELNLSSLELGDSALYFCASSARTTNYGYTFGSGTRLTVV.

This clone has a handful of counts. The gene calls are TRBV11-2 and TRBJ1-1; no reliable D call. The CDR3 covers 15 residues. The V end lost 5 bases, the J end lost 1 base, and 14 bases lay between the germline ends. Per germline, CDR1 SGHAT and CDR2 FQNNGV. DNA for the CDR3: TGTGCCAGCAGCCCTTTGGGAGGCCGGAACACTGAAGCTTTCTTT. This codes for CASSPLGGRNTEAFF.

The V gene is TRBV7-9, the J gene TRBJ2-7; D gene unclear. The CDR3 contains 14 residues. Trimming cost V 2 bases and J 5 bases, with 13 bases left between them. Germline CDR1 and CDR2: SEHNR and FQNEAQ (reference sequence). CDR3 region: CASSLSNSHNEQYF. In DNA form, the CDR3 reads TGTGCCAGCAGCTTAAGCAACAGCCACAACGAGCAGTACTTC.

On this clone itself: Different DNA sequences within this sample yield the same CDR3. The CDR3 region has the DNA TGTGCCAGCTCACCTCGGCAGGGGGCGAGGAACACTGAAGCTTTCTTT. Its protein is CASSPRQGARNTEAFF. The rearrangement joins TRBV18 to TRBJ1-1; 8 nucleotides match TRBD1. Losses at the gene ends were 3 bases for V and 1 base for J; bases not matched to a gene: 7. The germline V gene encodes CDR1 KGHSH and CDR2 LQKENI. The CDR3 runs 16 residues. Variable domain in full (rest from reference TRBV18 and TRBJ1-1): NAGVMQNPRHLVRRRGQEARLRCSPMKGHSHVYWYRQLPEEGLKFMVYLQKENIIDESGMPKERFSAEFPKEGPSILRIQQVVRGDSAAYFCASSPRQGARNTEAFFGQGTRLTVV.

The genes are TRBV28 and TRBJ2-5; TRBD2 matches 10 bases. TRBJ2-7 matches the DNA end more closely, so the J call is doubtful. Germline-derived CDR1 and CDR2 are MDHEN and SYDVKM. CDR3 length: 15 amino acids. CDR3 protein: CASSLERGGSYEQYF. The CDR3 region has the DNA TGTGCCAGCAGTTTGGAGCGGGGGGGCTCCTACGAGCAGTACTTC.

The chain uses TRBV30 and TRBJ2-2; the D gene is possibly TRBD2 (6 bases). Trimming removed 7 bases at V and 6 bases at J, with 15 bases between. The CDR3 covers 13 residues. The germline V gene encodes CDR1 GTSNPN and CDR2 SVGIG (reference sequence). CDR3 region: CASPDWRAGELFF. The DNA of the CDR3 is TGTGCCTCTCCGGACTGGAGGGCCGGGGAGCTGTTTTTT.

The chain recombines TRBV28 with TRBJ1-6; a possible D gene is TRBD1 (5 bases). Germline V gives CDR1 MDHEN, CDR2 SYDVKM. The ends were cut back, 5 bases at V and 4 bases at J, with 9 bases in the middle. The CDR3 is made up of 14 amino acids. The CDR3 loop is CASSTTGYNSPLHF. The CDR3 bases are TGTGCCAGCAGTACCACAGGATATAATTCACCCCTCCACTTT. Full variable domain (rest looked up from reference TRBV28 and TRBJ1-6): DVKVTQSSRYLVKRTGEKVFLECVQDMDHENMFWYRQDPGLGLRLIYFSYDVKMKEKGDIPEGYSVSREKKERFSLILESASTNQTSMYLCASSTTGYNSPLHFGNGTRLTVT.

The rearrangement uses TRBV7-3 and TRBJ2-5; the D gene is possibly TRBD2 (5 bases). V was clipped by 2 bases and J by 5 bases, with 9 bases between them. CDR3 size: 13 residues. Germline CDR1 SGHTA, CDR2 FQGTGA. CDR3 sequence (DNA): TGTGCCAGCAGCTTAGTTAGAGGGGAGACCCAGTACTTC. It encodes CASSLVRGETQYF.

The chain employs TRBV6-6 and TRBJ1-1; 10 bases agree with TRBD1. The V gene's germline CDR1 is MNHNY and CDR2 SVGAGI (reference sequence). V trimming: 11 bases; J trimming: 7 bases; junction bases outside the gene matches: 7. This CDR3 comprises 12 residues. CDR3 DNA: TGTGCCGTCGACAGGGGGCGGAGTGAAGCTTTCTTT. Its translation is CAVDRGRSEAFF.

This rearrangement joins TRBV30 to TRBJ2-7; 9 bases fit TRBD1. The trim removed 3 bases at V and 6 bases at J, leaving 6 bases unmatched. The CDR3 totals 13 residues. The V gene's germline CDR1 is GTSNPN and CDR2 SVGIG (reference sequence). The CDR3 is CAWSYGQGFEQYF. CDR3 bases: TGTGCCTGGAGCTACGGACAGGGGTTCGAGCAGTACTTC.

This chain connects TRBV10-3 to TRBJ1-1; 7 bases map to TRBD1. The CDR3 length is 18 residues. CDR1 ENHRY and CDR2 SYGVKD come from the germline V gene. V dropped 0 bases and J dropped 3; count of bases not matched to a gene: 13. The CDR3 region has the DNA TGTGCCATCAGTGAGTCGGGACAGATCACCTGCTGGGACACTGAAGCTTTCTTT. It specifies CAISESGQITCWDTEAFF.

The V and J genes are TRBV19 and TRBJ2-5, with 14 bases identical to TRBD2. Trimming at V came to 6 bases and at J to 3 bases, leaving 0 bases not matched to a gene. This CDR3 comprises 14 residues. The germline gives CDR1 LNHDA, CDR2 SQIVND (reference sequence). Written as DNA, the CDR3 is TGTGCCAGTAGGACTAGCGGGGGGGAAGAGACCCAGTACTTC. It encodes CASRTSGGEETQYF.

V is TRBV6-1 and J is TRBJ1-1; D remains ambiguous. CDR3 size: 15 residues. Germline V gene data show CDR1 as MNHNS and CDR2 as SASEGT. V lost 1 base and J 1 base, leaving 10 bases between the germline ends. CDR3 residues: CASSEEYSWNTEAFF. CDR3 nucleotide sequence: TGTGCCAGCAGTGAAGAGTACAGTTGGAACACTGAAGCTTTCTTT.

V usage is TRBV29-1 and J usage is TRBJ1-2; maybe TRBD1 (6 bases). Germline assignment: CDR1 SQVTM and CDR2 ANQGSEA. The CDR3 covers 12 residues. Trimming pared 1 base from V and 5 bases from J, leaving 8 bases between. The CDR3 region is CSVEGGQYGYTF. Written as DNA, the CDR3 is TGCAGCGTTGAAGGCGGACAGTATGGCTACACCTTC.

As concerns this clone: The sample has other DNA sequences that encode this CDR3 too. The chain links TRBV18 to TRBJ2-7; 8 bases fit TRBD1. V was pared by 2 bases and J by 0 bases, with 0 bases of the junction left unmatched. There are 14 residues in the CDR3. Germline-derived CDR1 and CDR2 are KGHSH and LQKENI. CDR3 loop: CASSPGTGSYEQYF. The CDR3 DNA follows: TGTGCCAGCTCACCAGGGACAGGCTCCTACGAGCAGTACTTC.